The 5 T cell receptor beta chains listed next were all sequenced from one sample in a study of blood T cell repertoires in COVID-19. Assay used: immunoSEQ multiplex PCR; TCRdb lists only in-frame clones, some missing. The sample yields some 140,000 clones, roughly 80% seen once. The sample comprised peripheral blood. Source of these receptors: a woman aged 60-70 years with acute or convalescent COVID-19.

This chain joins TRBV28 and TRBJ1-1; D is uncertain. Between the trimmed V and J ends, which lost 6 bases and 5 bases, there was a span of 19 bases. This CDR3 is 15 amino acids long. The germline CDR1 and CDR2 sequences are MDHEN and SYDVKM. The CDR3 DNA is TGTGCCAGCAGGAGCGCCTCAGGAGCGGGAACTGAAGCTTTCTTT. Protein product: CASRSASGAGTEAFF. Complete variable domain (other parts from reference TRBV28 and TRBJ1-1): DVKVTQSSRYLVKRTGEKVFLECVQDMDHENMFWYRQDPGLGLRLIYFSYDVKMKEKGDIPEGYSVSREKKERFSLILESASTNQTSMYLCASRSASGAGTEAFFGQGTRLTVV.

This clone was seen just once. The chain links TRBV6-1 to TRBJ1-6; perhaps TRBD1 as D (5 bases). The V gene lost 2 bases and the J gene lost 7 bases, with 9 bases spanning the gap. The CDR3 runs 14 residues. The germline V gene has CDR1 MNHNS and CDR2 SASEGT. CDR3 bases: TGTGCCAGCAGTGAACCTGGGGGGAATTCACCCCTCCACTTT. It specifies CASSEPGGNSPLHF.

The V and J genes are TRBV19 and TRBJ2-3; 9 positions agree with TRBD1. The CDR3 is made up of 16 amino acids. Germline CDR1 is LNHDA and CDR2 is SQIVND (reference sequence). V was pared by 3 bases and J by 0 bases, with 4 bases of the junction left unmatched. DNA for the CDR3: TGTGCCAGTAGTATCCTACAGGGGGCGAGCACAGATACGCAGTATTTT. Protein: CASSILQGASTDTQYF.

J is TRBJ1-2 and V is TRBV6-6; TRBD1 aligns across 10 bases. Germline assignment: CDR1 MNHNY and CDR2 SVGAGI (reference sequence). The length of the CDR3 is 14 residues. V lost 4 bases to trimming and J lost 8 bases; unmatched junction nucleotides: 7. Here the CDR3 DNA reads TGTGCCAGCAGTTCTACGGACAGGGGGGAAGGCTACACCTTC. It specifies CASSSTDRGEGYTF.

The chain has TRBV7-2 and TRBJ2-2; D is unresolved. Germline loops: CDR1 SGHTA, CDR2 FQGNSA. CDR3 length: 14 amino acids. The V gene lost 0 bases and the J gene lost 5 bases, with 7 bases spanning the gap. The CDR3 reads CASSLAPGTGELFF. The CDR3 region has the DNA TGTGCCAGCAGCTTAGCGCCCGGGACCGGGGAGCTGTTTTTT.